Listed below are T cell receptor beta chains from one sample, sequenced in a study of T-cell memory formation after mild COVID-19. TCRdb re-derived calls from the 5' RACE reads in MiXCR, one entry per CDR3 protein. The data show hundreds of thousands of distinct CDR3 sequences, with over 20% seen just once and under 15% held by the top ten. The sample consisted of PBMCs or a T cell subset sorted from them (not recorded which). These receptors were taken from an adult woman who had mild COVID-19 (a few samples of this study predate the infection). Cell type and time point are not known. CDR3s leave out the opening cysteine and the closing phenylalanine or tryptophan. D genes are given only for firm matches. Size is omitted from some rows. Given values are once, few, many or a class for expanded clones.

clone_size	j_call	v_call	d_call	cdr3_aa
few	TRBJ2-3	TRBV29-1	NA	SVEQRSTDTQY
few	TRBJ2-7	TRBV11-2	TRBD1	ASSQTGGRVYEQY
few	TRBJ1-1	TRBV7-3	NA	ASSLIRGYTEAF
few	TRBJ2-3	TRBV20-1	TRBD2	SASGSGGVTDTQY
NA	TRBJ1-2	TRBV5-1	NA	ASRLDKTDNYGYT
NA	TRBJ1-5	TRBV4-2	NA	ASSQESTQGGGGNQPQH
NA	TRBJ1-6	TRBV7-2	NA	ASSLSPTRGRSPLH
few	TRBJ2-7	TRBV3-1	TRBD2	ASSQAGGPPYEQY
NA	TRBJ1-1	TRBV10-2	NA	ASSEKLMNTEAF
few	TRBJ2-7	TRBV29-1	TRBD2	SVGTTSARSSYEQY
NA	TRBJ2-7	TRBV4-2	NA	ASSHALDYEQY
few	TRBJ2-2	TRBV9	TRBD2	ASSVGLAGDTGKLF
NA	TRBJ2-5	TRBV7-2	NA	ASQAPLLTGSQETQY
few	TRBJ2-5	TRBV7-9	TRBD1	ASSSRDSQKETQY
NA	TRBJ2-1	TRBV24-1	NA	ATSGGPVNEQF
NA	TRBJ2-3	TRBV12-3/TRBV12-4	TRBD2	ASRPEREGPTDTQY
NA	TRBJ2-7	TRBV6-5	TRBD2	ATSGLATLEQY
few	TRBJ2-1	TRBV30	NA	AWSGRAGSGNEQF
NA	TRBJ1-1	TRBV27	NA	ASSLGRRTEAF
many	TRBJ2-7	TRBV6-5	NA	ASSYTSSAYEQY
NA	TRBJ2-1	TRBV10-3	TRBD2	AISDPSSSGGNEQF
NA	TRBJ2-3	TRBV5-1	TRBD1	ASSWGTGGRDTQY
NA	TRBJ1-4	TRBV7-9	NA	ASSTRTRGEHATNEKLF
few	TRBJ2-3	TRBV9	TRBD2	ASSYPGLAGVDTQY
few	TRBJ2-5	TRBV9	TRBD2	ASSAHLSGRPLSQETQY
NA	TRBJ1-5	TRBV15	NA	ATSRGVGSPQH
NA	TRBJ2-7	TRBV11-3	NA	ASSLAAPYEQY
NA	TRBJ1-3	TRBV12-3/TRBV12-4	NA	ASSLARRGPGNTIY
NA	TRBJ2-1	TRBV4-1	TRBD2	ASSQGLAGDPHEQF
NA	TRBJ2-1	TRBV3-1	TRBD2	ASTQGLAYSEQF
NA	TRBJ2-7	TRBV6-1	TRBD1	ASSEALRGSSYEQY
NA	TRBJ2-5	TRBV7-8	TRBD2	ASSDHTGGPEETQY
many	TRBJ2-7	TRBV7-6	NA	ASSLADTNYEQY
NA	TRBJ2-4	TRBV4-2	TRBD2	ASSQDFLAAIAKNIQY
NA	TRBJ2-7	TRBV5-6	NA	ASSPPGARRTYEQY
NA	TRBJ2-7	TRBV6-5	TRBD1	ASTTGATGEQY
NA	TRBJ1-6	TRBV6-5	TRBD1	ATRQGVVSPLH
few	TRBJ2-3	TRBV7-3	TRBD1	ASSFTGTGNTDTQY
few	TRBJ1-1	TRBV29-1	NA	SASRQNLNTEAF
NA	TRBJ1-2	TRBV27	TRBD1	ASSALTGLYGYT
few	TRBJ2-4	TRBV30	NA	AWGGSIAKNIQY
NA	TRBJ2-3	TRBV6-5	NA	ASALRRRDTDTQY
few	TRBJ2-6	TRBV2	NA	ASSLQGRSGANVLT
NA	TRBJ2-3	TRBV6-5	TRBD2	ASSYRGRTGGLGTQY
NA	TRBJ1-5	TRBV6-6	NA	ASSFLDGDQPQH
few	TRBJ2-3	TRBV7-8	NA	ASSSGGGSDTQY
few	TRBJ2-7	TRBV7-2	NA	ASSLGGPTSYEQY
many	TRBJ2-1	TRBV11-3	NA	ASSTTSEQF
NA	TRBJ1-2	TRBV4-1	NA	ASSQVRSYGYT
NA	TRBJ1-5	TRBV12-3/TRBV12-4	TRBD1	ASSRTGSLLISQPQH
few	TRBJ1-4	TRBV6-1	NA	ASKQGDIEEKLF
few	TRBJ2-1	TRBV14	TRBD2	ASSTLGARLAGEANEQF
few	TRBJ2-1	TRBV20-1	NA	SASDGGAYNEQF
NA	TRBJ2-7	TRBV19	NA	ASSMSGTAITYEQY
few	TRBJ1-2	TRBV24-1	TRBD1	ATSDSETGALFNYGYT
few	TRBJ2-1	TRBV5-1	TRBD1	ASSLSPGTGGYNEQF
few	TRBJ2-2	TRBV24-1	TRBD2	ATSDLLSGITGELF
NA	TRBJ2-1	TRBV6-6	NA	ASKTKASRHNEQF
few	TRBJ1-1	TRBV19	NA	ASEGTDTEAF